Listed below are T cell receptor beta chains from one sample, sequenced in a study of cytomegalovirus exposure and HLA in healthy donors. Sequenced by immunoSEQ multiplex PCR; TCRdb stores in-frame clones only, minus some. Of around 130,000 clones listed, 75% to 85% are singletons. Input material: PBMCs. Receptors originate from a male donor in good health and CMV-seropositive. Each CDR3 is given with its conserved first and last residue. D genes are given only for firm matches. A clone size is listed for some rows: how often the clone was seen (once, few, many), or a class if it is expanded.

D,size,J,V,CDR3,DNA
NA,NA,TRBJ2-2,TRBV7-3,CASSVDRNTGELFF,TGTGCCAGCAGCGTCGACAGAAACACCGGGGAGCTGTTTTTT
NA,NA,TRBJ2-7,TRBV7-2,CASSFGRSPFGSEQYF,TGTGCCAGCAGCTTTGGCAGGTCTCCTTTTGGCTCCGAGCAGTACTTC
NA,once,TRBJ2-5,TRBV11-2,CASSLNTGEETQYF,TGTGCCAGCAGCTTAAACACGGGGGAAGAGACCCAGTACTTC
NA,NA,TRBJ2-3,TRBV19,CASGLDFSTDTQYF,TGTGCCAGTGGCTTGGACTTTTCCACAGATACGCAGTATTTT
NA,NA,TRBJ1-3,TRBV4-1,CASSQGPGDRPLAIYF,TGCGCCAGCAGCCAAGGCCCCGGCGACAGACCTCTCGCCATATATTTT
TRBD2,NA,TRBJ2-1,TRBV5-1,CASSSLAGGGNEQFF,TGCGCCAGCAGCTCACTAGCGGGAGGGGGGAATGAGCAGTTCTTC
NA,NA,TRBJ2-1,TRBV19,CASSILSESHEQFF,TGTGCCAGTAGTATCCTTTCGGAGTCCCATGAGCAGTTCTTC
NA,NA,TRBJ2-5,TRBV10-3,CAISRPSLGETQYF,TGTGCCATCAGTAGACCCTCACTAGGGGAGACCCAGTACTTC
TRBD1,NA,TRBJ2-5,TRBV6-1,CASSEGTGAETQYF,TGTGCCAGCAGTGAAGGAACAGGGGCAGAGACCCAGTACTTC
TRBD2,NA,TRBJ2-2,TRBV7-3,CASSLGTSGSITGELFF,TGTGCCAGCAGCTTAGGGACTAGCGGGTCTATCACCGGGGAGCTGTTTTTT
NA,NA,TRBJ2-7,TRBV9,CASSVGPGSGSYEQYF,TGTGCCAGCAGCGTAGGTCCGGGTAGCGGTTCGTACGAGCAGTACTTC
NA,NA,TRBJ2-7,TRBV18,CASSPKPKGTEQYF,TGTGCCAGCTCACCAAAACCTAAGGGGACAGAGCAGTACTTC
NA,few,TRBJ2-2,TRBV11-3,CASSSARAGELFF,TGTGCCAGCAGCTCAGCGAGGGCCGGGGAGCTGTTTTTT
NA,NA,TRBJ2-7,TRBV28,CASSEDSRVRGNYEQYF,TGTGCCAGCAGTGAGGACAGTCGGGTAAGGGGGAACTACGAGCAGTACTTC
NA,NA,TRBJ1-1,TRBV29-1,CSAQGSRNTEAFF,TGCAGCGCTCAGGGGAGTAGAAACACTGAAGCTTTCTTT
NA,NA,TRBJ2-3,TRBV4-3,CASSPIISRVPDTQYF,TGCGCCAGCAGCCCAATCATCTCAAGAGTCCCAGATACGCAGTATTTT
TRBD1,NA,TRBJ1-5,TRBV28,CASSKPDRGSNQPQHF,TGTGCCAGCAGCAAACCCGACAGGGGTAGCAATCAGCCCCAGCATTTT
TRBD1,NA,TRBJ2-7,TRBV6-6,CASTIDRGEQYF,TGTGCCAGCACTATAGACAGGGGCGAGCAGTACTTC
TRBD2,NA,TRBJ2-7,TRBV5-4,CASSTYLAGVYEQYF,TGTGCCAGCAGCACTTACTTAGCGGGAGTGTACGAGCAGTACTTC
TRBD2,NA,TRBJ2-1,TRBV11-3,CASSHRTGGQFF,TGTGCCAGCAGCCACCGGACGGGGGGGCAGTTCTTC
NA,NA,TRBJ1-1,TRBV7-9,CASSLAGAMNTEAFF,TGTGCCAGCAGCTTAGCAGGGGCTATGAACACTGAAGCTTTCTTT
NA,few,TRBJ1-2,TRBV5-6,CASSSSAYGYTF,TGTGCCAGCAGCTCGAGTGCCTATGGCTACACCTTC
TRBD1,NA,TRBJ1-4,TRBV2,CASSQPDRGREKLFF,TGTGCCAGCAGTCAACCTGACAGGGGTCGGGAAAAACTGTTTTTT
NA,NA,TRBJ1-3,TRBV2,CASSVDLGVGNTIYF,TGTGCCAGCAGTGTCGACCTGGGCGTGGGAAACACCATATATTTT
TRBD1,NA,TRBJ1-5,TRBV19,CASSRQGSNQPQHF,TGTGCCAGTAGTAGACAGGGTAGCAATCAGCCCCAGCATTTT
TRBD1,once,TRBJ1-5,TRBV5-1,CASSFGQGDQPQHF,TGCGCCAGCAGCTTCGGACAGGGCGATCAGCCCCAGCATTTT
TRBD2,NA,TRBJ2-4,TRBV7-2,CASSQGLAGLGAKNIQYF,TGTGCCAGCAGCCAGGGACTAGCGGGATTGGGAGCCAAAAACATTCAGTACTTC
TRBD1,few,TRBJ1-1,TRBV11-1,CASSPGTFPGGTEAFF,TGTGCCAGCAGCCCCGGGACGTTCCCAGGGGGAACTGAAGCTTTCTTT
TRBD1,NA,TRBJ2-7,TRBV11-2,CASSRTGGYEQYF,TGTGCCAGCAGCCGTACAGGGGGCTACGAGCAGTACTTC
NA,NA,TRBJ2-2,TRBV5-8,CASRDPGTPLGELFF,TGTGCCAGCCGGGACCCGGGGACTCCACTCGGGGAGCTGTTTTTT
NA,NA,TRBJ1-6,TRBV5-4,CASSFEGNSPLHF,TGTGCCAGCAGCTTCGAGGGAAATTCACCCCTCCACTTT
TRBD1,NA,TRBJ1-2,TRBV7-3,CASSQDRGVGYTF,TGTGCCAGCAGCCAGGACAGGGGAGTTGGCTACACCTTC
TRBD2,once,TRBJ2-3,TRBV11-2,CASSPEGLAGGDSTDTQYF,TGTGCCAGCTCGCCGGAGGGGCTAGCGGGAGGGGATAGCACAGATACGCAGTATTTT
TRBD1,NA,TRBJ1-4,TRBV5-1,CASSWGGQANEKLFF,TGCGCCAGCAGCTGGGGGGGACAGGCTAATGAAAAACTGTTTTTT
TRBD2,NA,TRBJ2-1,TRBV19,CASSRLAGGPNEQFF,TGTGCCAGTAGTAGACTAGCGGGAGGGCCGAATGAGCAGTTCTTC
TRBD2,NA,TRBJ2-5,TRBV19,CASSSPAGTSGETQYF,TGTGCCAGTAGTTCCCCCGCCGGGACTAGCGGGGAGACCCAGTACTTC
TRBD1,NA,TRBJ1-2,TRBV30,CAWNLGTGIYGYTF,TGTGCCTGGAATCTGGGGACAGGGATTTATGGCTACACCTTC
NA,NA,TRBJ2-6,TRBV4-3,CASSQEGGAGANGLTF,TGCGCCAGCAGCCAAGAAGGCGGTGCTGGGGCCAACGGCCTGACTTTC
NA,NA,TRBJ1-1,TRBV4-1,CASSQPPWTARNPRAVEAFF,TGCGCCAGCAGCCAACCGCCTTGGACAGCCCGCAATCCGCGGGCGGTTGAAGCTTTCTTT
TRBD2,NA,TRBJ2-3,TRBV30,CAWRKGLAGGPSGTDTQYF,TGTGCCTGGAGAAAGGGACTAGCGGGAGGGCCGAGTGGAACAGATACGCAGTATTTT
TRBD2,few,TRBJ2-1,TRBV9,CASSGDYGEGREQFF,TGTGCCAGCAGCGGGGATTATGGGGAGGGCCGAGAGCAGTTCTTC
NA,once,TRBJ2-7,TRBV7-8,CASSPRGYEQYF,TGTGCCAGCAGCCCACGGGGCTACGAGCAGTACTTC
NA,NA,TRBJ1-1,TRBV5-1,CASSLAGGYDTEAFF,TGCGCCAGCAGCTTGGCCGGGGGGTATGACACTGAAGCTTTCTTT
TRBD2,NA,TRBJ2-3,TRBV27,CASSLSRIPLAGLGAPDTQYF,TGTGCCAGCAGTTTATCACGCATACCACTAGCGGGGCTGGGGGCCCCAGATACGCAGTATTTT
TRBD1,NA,TRBJ2-4,TRBV7-9,CASSPRDREGAKNIQYF,TGTGCCAGCAGCCCTAGGGACAGGGAAGGAGCCAAAAACATTCAGTACTTC
NA,NA,TRBJ2-3,TRBV5-1,CASSGADTQYF,TGCGCCAGCTCAGGTGCAGATACGCAGTATTTT
TRBD1,NA,TRBJ2-3,TRBV4-3,CASSQALGQGDTDTQYF,TGCGCCAGCAGCCAAGCCCTAGGACAGGGAGACACAGATACGCAGTATTTT
NA,once,TRBJ2-3,TRBV5-4,CASSFGGADTQYF,TGTGCCAGCAGCTTCGGCGGGGCAGATACGCAGTATTTT
TRBD2,few,TRBJ2-3,TRBV19,CASRQGLADSTDTQYF,TGTGCCAGTAGGCAGGGACTAGCGGATAGCACAGATACGCAGTATTTT
NA,NA,TRBJ1-2,TRBV2,CASSNPLSYGYTF,TGTGCCAGCAGTAACCCCCTATCTTATGGCTACACCTTC
TRBD1,once,TRBJ2-2,TRBV7-2,CASSLVGQGAYGELFF,TGTGCCAGCAGCTTAGTGGGACAGGGGGCATATGGGGAGCTGTTTTTT
NA,NA,TRBJ2-3,TRBV11-3,CASSLIADTQYF,TGTGCCAGCAGCTTAATAGCAGATACGCAGTATTTT
TRBD2,NA,TRBJ2-7,TRBV29-1,CSVVKRERDEQYF,TGCAGCGTTGTCAAGCGGGAGAGGGACGAGCAGTACTTC
TRBD2,NA,TRBJ2-2,TRBV7-9,CASRSDIGTTNTGELFF,TGTGCCAGCAGATCAGATATAGGGACTACGAACACCGGGGAGCTGTTTTTT
TRBD2,NA,TRBJ2-7,TRBV5-4,CASSPSGRSSYEQYF,TGTGCCAGCAGCCCGAGCGGGAGGTCCTCCTACGAGCAGTACTTC
TRBD2,NA,TRBJ2-2,TRBV27,CASSTRTSGASFTGELFF,TGTGCCAGCAGTACGCGGACTAGCGGGGCCTCCTTCACCGGGGAGCTGTTTTTT
TRBD2,NA,TRBJ2-5,TRBV5-1,CASSLANLAGGTSETQYF,TGCGCCAGCAGCTTGGCCAACTTAGCGGGAGGGACGTCCGAGACCCAGTACTTC